These T cell receptor beta chains were read from a single sample in a study of Tregs in tolerant kidney transplant recipients. Profiled with immunoSEQ multiplex PCR; TCRdb holds only in-frame clones, not every one. The sample has over 50,000 clones, around 88% seen once. The specimen sequenced was CD4+ T cells from blood. The receptors were sampled from a human donor in good health. Each CDR3 is given without its conserved first and last residue. Each record gives: J gene, V gene, CDR3 protein.

J gene: TRBJ1-4
V gene: TRBV30
CDR3 protein: ALTRRAANEKLF

J gene: TRBJ1-4
V gene: TRBV5-1
CDR3 protein: ASSPTGGNEKLF

J gene: TRBJ2-7
V gene: TRBV4-1
CDR3 protein: ASSQGASGVYEQY

J gene: TRBJ1-2
V gene: TRBV18
CDR3 protein: ASSLTEDYGYT

J gene: TRBJ1-2
V gene: TRBV7-9
CDR3 protein: ASSSGRGYT

J gene: TRBJ1-2
V gene: TRBV7-8
CDR3 protein: ASSLRSGGGYT

J gene: TRBJ2-7
V gene: TRBV5-5
CDR3 protein: ASSWTSGSAAHQY

J gene: TRBJ2-5
V gene: TRBV7-9
CDR3 protein: ASSPGGGAETQY

J gene: TRBJ1-5
V gene: TRBV27
CDR3 protein: ASKGQSNQPQH

J gene: TRBJ1-3
V gene: TRBV15
CDR3 protein: ATSRAGQGGNTIY

J gene: TRBJ1-5
V gene: TRBV7-2
CDR3 protein: ASSLMGQGKGSNQPQH

J gene: TRBJ2-2
V gene: TRBV7-2
CDR3 protein: ASSPLDRGPNTGELF

J gene: TRBJ2-3
V gene: TRBV6-4
CDR3 protein: ASSDPKASGRGGDTQY

J gene: TRBJ1-2
V gene: TRBV7-2
CDR3 protein: ASSPGGYGYT

J gene: TRBJ1-2
V gene: TRBV18
CDR3 protein: ASSPVGRRVLNYGYT

J gene: TRBJ2-7
V gene: TRBV7-2
CDR3 protein: ASSLEGVNTRYEQY

J gene: TRBJ2-5
V gene: TRBV7-8
CDR3 protein: ASRRRGGEETQY

J gene: TRBJ2-5
V gene: TRBV5-1
CDR3 protein: ASSLNSGRETQY

J gene: TRBJ2-5
V gene: TRBV10-2
CDR3 protein: ASRELAGEETQY

J gene: TRBJ1-5
V gene: TRBV28
CDR3 protein: ASRGVRSNQPQH

J gene: TRBJ1-2
V gene: TRBV27
CDR3 protein: ASSLEGYGYT

J gene: TRBJ1-2
V gene: TRBV7-2
CDR3 protein: ASSSGRYYGYT

J gene: TRBJ2-5
V gene: TRBV9
CDR3 protein: ASSVAGGRNQETQY

J gene: TRBJ2-1
V gene: TRBV30
CDR3 protein: AWSKGLNEQF

J gene: TRBJ2-2
V gene: TRBV30
CDR3 protein: AWSTGSDPDTGELF

J gene: TRBJ1-1
V gene: TRBV7-3
CDR3 protein: ASSFKGDTEAF

J gene: TRBJ2-7
V gene: TRBV5-1
CDR3 protein: ASSQGQNYEQY

J gene: TRBJ2-7
V gene: TRBV30
CDR3 protein: AWSAGKGSYEQY

J gene: TRBJ2-1
V gene: TRBV18
CDR3 protein: ASSPKSWDRVYNEQF

J gene: TRBJ1-1
V gene: TRBV7-9
CDR3 protein: ASSKKGQGYTEAF

J gene: TRBJ2-3
V gene: TRBV5-1
CDR3 protein: ASSLGHVGDTQY

J gene: TRBJ2-3
V gene: TRBV6-1
CDR3 protein: ASSPLGGNTDTQY

J gene: TRBJ2-5
V gene: TRBV20-1
CDR3 protein: SAINGETQY

J gene: TRBJ1-1
V gene: TRBV30
CDR3 protein: AWSAGQRFLNTEAF

J gene: TRBJ2-3
V gene: TRBV5-1
CDR3 protein: ASSSGIWGQGEDTQY

J gene: TRBJ2-6
V gene: TRBV9
CDR3 protein: ASSVGLLGANVLT

J gene: TRBJ2-1
V gene: TRBV6-4
CDR3 protein: ASSDSGGSLLGEQF

J gene: TRBJ1-1
V gene: TRBV29-1
CDR3 protein: SVARQGVNTEAF

J gene: TRBJ1-3
V gene: TRBV5-1
CDR3 protein: ASSLEGSSGNTIY

J gene: TRBJ1-4
V gene: TRBV19
CDR3 protein: ASSIEGTGTGKLF

J gene: TRBJ1-4
V gene: TRBV7-8
CDR3 protein: ASSLGPGREKLF

J gene: TRBJ1-5
V gene: TRBV7-2
CDR3 protein: ASSPRVGRHSQPQH

J gene: TRBJ1-2
V gene: TRBV15
CDR3 protein: ATSRDRGLDYGYT

J gene: TRBJ2-1
V gene: TRBV9
CDR3 protein: ASSVDGRAGGNEQF

J gene: TRBJ1-5
V gene: TRBV11-2
CDR3 protein: ASAYDQPQH